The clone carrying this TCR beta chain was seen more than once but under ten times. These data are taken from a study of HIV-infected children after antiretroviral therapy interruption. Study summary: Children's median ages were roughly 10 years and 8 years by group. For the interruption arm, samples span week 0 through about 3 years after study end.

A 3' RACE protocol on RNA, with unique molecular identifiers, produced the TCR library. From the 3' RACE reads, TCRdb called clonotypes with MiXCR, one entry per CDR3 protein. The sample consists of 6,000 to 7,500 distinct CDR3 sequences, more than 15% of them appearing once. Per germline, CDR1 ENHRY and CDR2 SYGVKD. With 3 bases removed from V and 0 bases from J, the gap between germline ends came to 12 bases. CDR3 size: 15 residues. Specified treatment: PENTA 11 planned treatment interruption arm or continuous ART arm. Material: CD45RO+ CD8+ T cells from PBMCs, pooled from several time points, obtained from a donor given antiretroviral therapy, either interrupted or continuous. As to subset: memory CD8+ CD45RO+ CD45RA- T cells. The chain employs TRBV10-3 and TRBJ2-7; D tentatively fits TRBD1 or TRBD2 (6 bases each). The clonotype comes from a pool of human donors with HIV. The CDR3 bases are TGTGCCATCAGTGAACAGGGACTTTTCTCCTACGAGCAGTACTTC. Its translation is CAISEQGLFSYEQYF.